This is a list of T cell receptor beta chains from one sample in a study of blood T cell repertoires in COVID-19. Sequenced by immunoSEQ multiplex PCR; TCRdb stores in-frame clones only, minus some. The sample carries under 450,000 clones, approximately 84% recorded once. Sequencing was done on a sample of PBMCs or T cells enriched from blood (not recorded which). The receptor source for this set is a woman aged 30 to 39 who had recovered from COVID-19. Both conserved end residues are part of each CDR3. The order of the fields is clone size, J gene, V gene, D gene, CDR3 DNA, CDR3 protein. The D gene is left open where the match is weak. Some rows have no size entry. The others give once, few or many, or a class for an expanded clone.

>.|TRBJ1-2|TRBV2|.
TGTGCCAGCAGTGACCCGGGAGTCTATGGCTACACCTTC
CASSDPGVYGYTF
>.|TRBJ1-4|TRBV6-5|.
TGTGCCAGCGCCGGACTGCTCGCAACTAATGAAAAACTGTTTTTT
CASAGLLATNEKLFF
>.|TRBJ2-3|TRBV7-9|TRBD1
TGTGCCAGCAGCTTAACAGGGGACCCGGGCACCAATACGCAGTATTTT
CASSLTGDPGTNTQYF
>.|TRBJ1-2|TRBV5-1|TRBD1
TGCGCCAGCAGCTTGGGAGTGCAGGGGGTGAGCTATGGCTACACCTTC
CASSLGVQGVSYGYTF
>.|TRBJ2-7|TRBV10-3|TRBD2
TGTGCCATCAGTGAGTCGAGTCTTAGCGGGAGGTACGAGCAGTACTTC
CAISESSLSGRYEQYF
>.|TRBJ2-5|TRBV5-4|TRBD1
TGTGCCAGCAGCTTGGGGACAGGGGGTCAAGAGACCCAGTACTTC
CASSLGTGGQETQYF
>.|TRBJ1-6|TRBV19|TRBD1
TGTGCCAGTAGTATAGATTTACAGGGGGTTAATTCACCCCTCCACTTT
CASSIDLQGVNSPLHF
>.|TRBJ2-1|TRBV24-1|TRBD2
TGTGCCACCAGTGACTCGTCAGCGGGGGGGCCTTACAATGAGCAGTTCTTC
CATSDSSAGGPYNEQFF
>.|TRBJ2-7|TRBV28|TRBD1
TGTGCCAGCTCCTATCCGGGACAGGGGGCTTACGAGCAGTACTTC
CASSYPGQGAYEQYF
>.|TRBJ1-1|TRBV6-5|TRBD1
TGTGCCAGCTTGAACCTTTACAGGGGCACTGAAGCTTTCTTT
CASLNLYRGTEAFF
>.|TRBJ1-5|TRBV27|.
TGTGCCAGCAGTCCCGGCAGGGGCAATCAGCCCCAGCATTTT
CASSPGRGNQPQHF
>.|TRBJ1-2|TRBV27|.
TGTGCCAGCAATCCTGGCAGGGGTAGATATGGCTACACCTTC
CASNPGRGRYGYTF
>.|TRBJ1-1|TRBV30|.
TGTGCCTGGAGCACCGGGGGTGGCACTGAAGCTTTCTTT
CAWSTGGGTEAFF
>.|TRBJ2-1|TRBV5-4|.
TGTGCCAGCAGGCGGGTGGAAGACTACAATGAGCAGTTCTTC
CASRRVEDYNEQFF
>.|TRBJ1-6|TRBV28|.
TGTGCCAGCAGCCCTCACAGGCTTGGAAATTCACCCCTCCACTTT
CASSPHRLGNSPLHF
>.|TRBJ2-7|TRBV12-5|.
TGTGCTAGTGGTTTGGTACTGGGGGCGGCCTACGAGCAGTACTTC
CASGLVLGAAYEQYF
>many|TRBJ1-6|TRBV3-1/TRBV3-2|TRBD1
TGTGCCAGCAGCCAAGTTGCGACAGGGGGCAATTCACCCCTCCACTTT
CASSQVATGGNSPLHF
>.|TRBJ2-7|TRBV11-2|TRBD1
TGTGCCAGCAGCTTAGATCTTTTAGGGGGCAGATACGAGCAGTACTTC
CASSLDLLGGRYEQYF
>once|TRBJ1-5|TRBV19|.
TGTGCCAGTAGTTTATTCAGTCAGCCCCAGCATTTT
CASSLFSQPQHF
>.|TRBJ2-6|TRBV27|.
TGTGCCAGCAGGACAACAGGGTTCTCCGGGGCCAACGTCCTGACTTTC
CASRTTGFSGANVLTF
>.|TRBJ2-7|TRBV6-5|TRBD2
TGTGCCAGCAGCTACGGGGCGGCTAGCGGTTCCTACGAGCAGTACTTC
CASSYGAASGSYEQYF
>.|TRBJ2-2|TRBV12-3/TRBV12-4|.
TGTGCCAGCACCGCTGGGGCGTCCGGGGAGCTGTTTTTT
CASTAGASGELFF
>.|TRBJ2-5|TRBV5-1|TRBD2
TGCGCCAGCAGCCCGCGGGGGGACCAGGAGACCCAGTACTTC
CASSPRGDQETQYF
>.|TRBJ1-3|TRBV11-2|.
TGTGCCAGCAGCCGAATTAAACCTGGGGCAGGAAACACCATATATTTT
CASSRIKPGAGNTIYF
>.|TRBJ2-7|TRBV4-2|TRBD2
TGTGCCAGCAGCCAGAGCACACTAGCGGGAGGGTCCTACGAGCAGTACTTC
CASSQSTLAGGSYEQYF
>few|TRBJ2-3|TRBV19|TRBD1
TGTGCCAGTAGTCCTCGGGACAGGGGCTACACAGATACGCAGTATTTT
CASSPRDRGYTDTQYF
>.|TRBJ2-2|TRBV28|.
TGTGCCAGCAGCCTCGACAGGCCTAACACCGGGGAGCTGTTTTTT
CASSLDRPNTGELFF
>once|TRBJ1-4|TRBV12-5|.
TGTGCTAGTGGTTTGGTAACAGGGAGTGGGGAAAAACTGTTTTTT
CASGLVTGSGEKLFF
>.|TRBJ2-7|TRBV12-3/TRBV12-4|TRBD1
TGTGCCAGCAGTTTTGCAGGGGGCGACGAGCAGTACTTC
CASSFAGGDEQYF
>.|TRBJ1-3|TRBV7-9|.
TGTGCCAGCAGCTACGAGGGCCCGGCGGCTGGAAACACCATATATTTT
CASSYEGPAAGNTIYF
>.|TRBJ1-5|TRBV5-1|.
TGCGCCAGCAGCTTGGGGGCGGGGAGCAATCAGCCCCAGCATTTT
CASSLGAGSNQPQHF
>.|TRBJ2-1|TRBV27|.
TGTGCCAGCAGCCGTTACAATGAGCAGTTCTTC
CASSRYNEQFF
>.|TRBJ2-7|TRBV27|.
TGTGCCAGCAGTCGAGGACAACCCTACGAGCAGTACTTC
CASSRGQPYEQYF
>.|TRBJ2-7|TRBV2|.
TGTGCCAGCAGTGAGGGGCAGGGGGGAGCCTACGAGCAGTACTTC
CASSEGQGGAYEQYF
>.|TRBJ1-5|TRBV12-5|.
TGTGCTAGTGGTTTGGGGAGTACAGGATGGGGCAATCAGCCCCAGCATTTT
CASGLGSTGWGNQPQHF